Shown below are 11 T cell receptor beta chains from a single sample sequenced in a study of blood T cell repertoires in COVID-19. Only in-frame clones appear in the TCRdb table, and some are missing; sequencing was by immunoSEQ multiplex PCR. The sample carries fewer than 55,000 clones, around 84% recorded once. Sample: peripheral blood. These TCRs come from a man between 50 and 59 years old with acute or convalescent COVID-19.

The chain employs TRBV19 and TRBJ1-1, with TRBD1 matching 7 bases. The CDR3 is 17 residues long. The germline V gene has CDR1 LNHDA and CDR2 SQIVND (reference sequence). V was clipped by 3 bases and J by 1 base; unmatched bases: 11. Here the CDR3 reads CASSISSVTGRNTEAFF. Here the CDR3 DNA reads TGTGCCAGTAGTATCTCCTCCGTGACAGGGCGGAACACTGAAGCTTTCTTT.

In its sample, this clone was seen a few times. The genes are TRBV7-2 and TRBJ1-6, with a weak D call TRBD1 (6 bases). Germline assignment: CDR1 SGHTA and CDR2 FQGNSA. This CDR3 comprises 13 residues. V lost 5 bases and J 14 bases, leaving 16 bases between the germline ends. CDR3 loop: CASSPTGKGSLHF. The CDR3 region has the DNA TGTGCCAGCAGCCCAACAGGGAAGGGTTCCCTCCACTTT.

The chain employs TRBV6-4 and TRBJ2-7, with D perhaps matching TRBD1 (6 bases). Germline CDR1 is MRHNA and CDR2 is SNTAGT. This CDR3 contains 16 residues. Trimming removed 4 bases at V and 6 bases at J, with 22 bases between. The CDR3 is CASSATSRNRVVEQYF. The CDR3 DNA reads TGTGCCAGCAGTGCTACATCTCGGAACAGGGTGGTCGAGCAGTACTTC.

The chain carries TRBV4-1 and TRBJ2-6; 9 nucleotides match TRBD1. Trimming removed 0 bases from V and 3 bases from J; junction bases left unmatched: 9. The CDR3 is 19 amino acids. CDR1 MGHRA and CDR2 YSYEKL come from the germline V gene. CDR3 sequence reads: CASSQDILDRGFGANVLTF. In nucleotides, the CDR3 is TGCGCCAGCAGCCAAGACATTTTGGACAGGGGATTTGGGGCCAACGTCCTGACTTTC.

As DNA, the CDR3 is TGCGCCAGCAGCCCTACTAGCGGGAGGGCCAATGAGCAGTTCTTC. Protein: CASSPTSGRANEQFF. V is TRBV4-1 and J is TRBJ2-1; 13 nucleotides match TRBD2. CDR1 is MGHRA, CDR2 YSYEKL, per germline. The CDR3 has 15 amino acids. After removal of 4 bases from V and 6 bases from J, the junction contained 3 bases not matched to a gene.

The genes are TRBV25-1 and TRBJ1-1; 7 bases match TRBD1. V lost 3 bases, J lost 8 bases, and 15 bases stayed unmatched. This CDR3 spans 16 amino acids. Germline V gene lookup returns CDR1 MGHDK and CDR2 SYGVNS. As DNA, the CDR3 is TGTGCCAGCAGTGATACGACAGGGAACTTTGTAGCGGAAGCTTTCTTT. This encodes CASSDTTGNFVAEAFF.

The chain links TRBV5-1 to TRBJ1-2, with TRBD1 as a possible D gene (5 bases). The CDR3 is 13 residues long. Trimming left V 0 bases short and J 8 bases short, with 11 bases between. The germline V gene has CDR1 SGHRS and CDR2 YFSETQ. CDR3 region: CASSLEGRGGYTF. The CDR3 DNA follows: TGCGCCAGCAGCTTGGAGGGGAGGGGCGGCTACACCTTC. Full variable domain (outside the CDR3, taken from reference TRBV5-1 and TRBJ1-2): KAGVTQTPRYLIKTRGQQVTLSCSPISGHRSVSWYQQTPGQGLQFLFEYFSETQRNKGNFPGRFSGRQFSNSRSEMNVSTLELGDSALYLCASSLEGRGGYTFGSGTRLTVV.

CDR3 DNA sequence: TGTGCCAGCAGCCCGACAGGGGTCCAATTGAACACCGGGGAGCTGTTTTTT. It is translated as CASSPTGVQLNTGELFF. This chain uses TRBV7-2 with TRBJ2-2; TRBD1 matches 8 bases. Germline V CDR1 and CDR2: SGHTA, FQGNSA. V was clipped by 5 bases and J by 1 base; unmatched bases: 9. The CDR3 has 17 residues.

The chain links TRBV6-2 or TRBV6-3 to TRBJ2-5; 11 bases are a match to TRBD2. Germline lookup yields CDR1 MNHEY and CDR2 SVGEGT. The CDR3 is 16 residues long. After removal of 4 bases from V and 5 bases from J, the junction contained 9 bases not matched to a gene. The CDR3: CASSSLAGGSRETQYF. In DNA, the CDR3 is TGTGCCAGCAGTTCCCTAGCGGGGGGCTCCCGGGAGACCCAGTACTTC.

The chain carries TRBV9 and TRBJ2-7; D perhaps matches TRBD1 (6 bases). From germline, CDR1 is SGDLS and CDR2 YYNGEE. This CDR3 spans 15 amino acids. Trimming stripped 3 bases from V and 0 bases from J, with 13 bases between. The CDR3: CASSGNRDNSYEQYF. The CDR3 coding sequence is TGTGCCAGCAGCGGAAACCGGGACAACTCCTACGAGCAGTACTTC.

The sample holds a few counts of this clone. V gene TRBV10-1 combines with J gene TRBJ2-3; 12 positions agree with TRBD2. Germline values: CDR1 WNHNN, CDR2 SYGVQD (reference sequence). The CDR3 totals 14 residues. J lost 8 bases, V lost 8 bases, and 8 bases had no gene match. The CDR3 sequence is CASGETSGSGTQYF. In DNA form, the CDR3 reads TGCGCCAGCGGGGAGACTAGCGGGAGTGGTACGCAGTATTTT.